This is a list of T cell receptor beta chains from one sample in a study of T cells in Graves' hyperthyroidism and ophthalmopathy. TCRdb analysed the multiplex PCR reads with MiXCR anew, one entry per CDR3 protein. The sample contains a few hundred thousand distinct CDR3 sequences, more than 15% of which appear only once. The sample was blood. The receptors derive from a middle-aged woman with Graves' ophthalmopathy. CDR3s include the opening cysteine and the closing phenylalanine or tryptophan. D genes are given only for firm matches. Some rows mark clone size as missing; the rest say once, few, many or name a class of expanded clone.

cdr3_length d_call clone_size j_call v_call cdr3_aa cdr3_nt
15 TRBD1 - TRBJ1-5 TRBV10-3 CAISESTGSNQPQHF TGTGCCATCAGTGAGTCGACAGGGAGCAATCAGCCCCAGCATTTT
22 - - TRBJ2-5 TRBV12-3/TRBV12-4 CASSPQVHGQFRRGVQGETQYF TGTGCCAGCTCACCACAAGTGCATGGACAGTTTCGAAGGGGAGTTCAAGGGGAGACCCAGTACTTC
18 TRBD2 many TRBJ2-5 TRBV2 CASSGGLAGTKGGETQYF TGTGCCAGCAGTGGGGGTCTAGCGGGAACCAAGGGTGGGGAGACCCAGTACTTC
14 - - TRBJ1-5 TRBV19 CASSIDRDQWPQHF TGTGCCAGTAGTATAGATCGCGACCAGTGGCCCCAGCATTTT
17 - many TRBJ2-3 TRBV11-2 CASSHRHEPAVTDTQYF TGTGCCAGCAGCCACAGGCACGAGCCCGCCGTCACAGATACGCAGTATTTT
14 - - TRBJ2-2 TRBV3-1 CASSPHGGTGELFF TGTGCCAGCAGCCCCCATGGGGGGACCGGGGAGCTGTTTTTT
17 - - TRBJ2-3 TRBV7-3 CASSLMGRGVQGDTQYF TGTGCCAGCAGCTTAATGGGTCGCGGGGTTCAGGGGGATACGCAGTATTTT
12 - - TRBJ1-1 TRBV29-1 CSVDLTGVEAFF TGCAGCGTTGACCTGACCGGGGTTGAAGCTTTCTTT
17 - many TRBJ1-5 TRBV19 CASRSYLGRNSNQPQHF TGTGCCAGTAGATCCTACCTCGGCAGGAATAGCAATCAGCCCCAGCATTTT
15 TRBD1 few TRBJ1-1 TRBV10-3 CAISPGQGGNTEAFF TGTGCCATCAGTCCTGGACAGGGGGGAAACACTGAAGCTTTCTTT
15 - many TRBJ2-7 TRBV20-1 CSASRDEIATSEQYF TGCAGTGCTAGTAGGGATGAAATAGCGACCTCCGAGCAGTACTTC
15 TRBD2 few TRBJ2-5 TRBV20-1 CSARSGGGRQETQYF TGCAGTGCTAGAAGTGGCGGGGGGCGCCAAGAGACCCAGTACTTC
11 - few TRBJ2-7 TRBV6-5 CASSYVYEQYF TGTGCCAGCAGTTATGTCTACGAGCAGTACTTC
12 - many TRBJ1-3 TRBV30 CAWSPQGNTIYF TGTGCCTGGAGCCCACAGGGAAACACCATATATTTT
14 TRBD2 many TRBJ2-1 TRBV20-1 CSAKIGRADNEQFF TGCAGTGCTAAGATCGGGAGGGCCGACAATGAGCAGTTCTTC
13 - - TRBJ2-3 TRBV5-1 CASSGGIPDTQYF TGCGCCAGCAGCGGGGGGATTCCAGATACGCAGTATTTT